This T cell receptor beta chain was documented in a study of shared clonotypes between healthy human individuals. V shed 2 bases and J 9 bases; nucleotides not matched to a gene: 3. The CDR3 loop spans 12 amino acids. Germline V gene sequence: CDR1 GTSNPN, CDR2 SVGIG (reference sequence). This table comes from immunoSEQ multiplex PCR, and its TCRdb copy is limited to in-frame clones, with some not included. Of 550,000 to 800,000 clones in the sample, less than 85% were seen once. Sequenced input: memory CD4+ T cells sorted from blood. Indicated subset: CD45RA-negative fraction. This TCR derives from a young woman in good health. The chain couples TRBV30 to TRBJ2-1; 8 nucleotides agree with TRBD2. This chain's CDR3 is CAWSLAGGEQFF. CDR3 DNA sequence: TGTGCCTGGAGTCTTGCGGGGGGTGAGCAGTTCTTC.